This T cell receptor beta chain was sequenced in a study of cytomegalovirus exposure and HLA in healthy donors. This CDR3 region has 15 residues. The germline V gene has CDR1 SGDLS and CDR2 YYNGEE. After removal of 4 bases from V and 4 bases from J, the junction contained 9 bases not matched to a gene. At the time of sampling, donors were nominally healthy, though unrecorded immune exposures were likely. 60 Vbeta and 13 Jbeta primers were used in PCR. The repertoire was sequenced with immunoSEQ multiplex PCR; TCRdb's copy has only in-frame clones and lacks some. The data hold 100,000 to 150,000 clones, with 80% observed a single time.

The receptor's source is a man younger than 40 in good health and CMV-seropositive. Material for sequencing was PBMCs. The chain joins TRBV9 to TRBJ1-2, with 8 bases identical to TRBD1. The CDR3 here is CASSLAGGSSYGYTF. CDR3 nucleotide sequence: TGTGCCAGCAGCCTCGCAGGGGGCTCAAGCTATGGCTACACCTTC.